The rows below give T cell receptor beta chains drawn from one sample of a study of shared clonotypes between healthy human individuals. The table came from immunoSEQ multiplex PCR; TCRdb's copy has only in-frame clones and leaves some out. The sample has under 1 million clones; almost 95% are singletons. The sample was naive CD8+ T cells sorted from blood. The source is a young man in good health. The CDR3 runs from the conserved cysteine through the conserved F or W. D genes are given only for firm matches. Size is stated for part of the rows, as once, few or many counts, or as a class when the clone is expanded.

J gene: TRBJ1-4; D gene: -; V gene: TRBV15; clone size: -; CDR3 DNA: TGTGCCACCAGCAGCCACGACAGGCGTAATGAAAAACTGTTTTTT; CDR3 protein: CATSSHDRRNEKLFF
J gene: TRBJ2-1; D gene: -; V gene: TRBV7-9; clone size: -; CDR3 DNA: TGTGCCAGCAGCTTAGTCCCGTCGGCAGACGGTGAGCAGTTCTTC; CDR3 protein: CASSLVPSADGEQFF
J gene: TRBJ2-7; D gene: -; V gene: TRBV7-9; clone size: few; CDR3 DNA: TGTGCCAGCAGCTTATTGGGGCAGGGCGGCCACGAGCAGTACTTC; CDR3 protein: CASSLLGQGGHEQYF
J gene: TRBJ2-1; D gene: -; V gene: TRBV7-2; clone size: -; CDR3 DNA: TGTGCCAGCAGCTTACCGAGTGGGGGGAGAGCCATGTACAATGAGCAGTTCTTC; CDR3 protein: CASSLPSGGRAMYNEQFF
J gene: TRBJ2-1; D gene: TRBD2; V gene: TRBV9; clone size: -; CDR3 DNA: TGTGCCAGCAGCGTACGGGACTACGTCTCGGGGGAGCAGTTCTTC; CDR3 protein: CASSVRDYVSGEQFF
J gene: TRBJ2-7; D gene: TRBD1; V gene: TRBV15; clone size: -; CDR3 DNA: TGTGCCACAGCAGGGGGCAGGGTGGACGAGCAGTACTTC; CDR3 protein: CATAGGRVDEQYF
J gene: TRBJ2-7; D gene: -; V gene: TRBV28; clone size: -; CDR3 DNA: TGTGCAACCATTTCCCCGACCAACAGCCACTACGAGCAGTACTTC; CDR3 protein: CATISPTNSHYEQYF
J gene: TRBJ2-3; D gene: TRBD1; V gene: TRBV7-9; clone size: -; CDR3 DNA: TGTGCCAGCAGCTGGTTTGGGACAGTTACAGATACGCAGTATTTT; CDR3 protein: CASSWFGTVTDTQYF
J gene: TRBJ1-4; D gene: TRBD1; V gene: TRBV19; clone size: -; CDR3 DNA: TGTGCCAGTAGTGCCCGACAGGGGTCCTATGAAAAACTGTTTTTT; CDR3 protein: CASSARQGSYEKLFF
J gene: TRBJ2-1; D gene: -; V gene: TRBV7-2; clone size: -; CDR3 DNA: TGTGCCAGCAGCTACGAGGGTTACTGGAGGGAGTACAATGAGCAGTTCTTC; CDR3 protein: CASSYEGYWREYNEQFF